Listed below are T cell receptor beta chains from one sample, sequenced in a study of T-cell memory formation after mild COVID-19. TCRdb re-analysed the 5' RACE reads in MiXCR, keeping a single row per CDR3 protein. The repertoire holds about 140,000 distinct CDR3 sequences, with around 14% as singletons. Material: PBMCs or a T cell subset sorted from them (not recorded which). The receptors derive from an adult woman who had mild COVID-19 (a few samples of this study predate the infection). Cell type and time point are not known. The conserved cysteine and the conserved F or W are not part of the CDR3 here.

TRBJ1-1 | 13 | TRBV4-1 | ASSHVTGPGTEAF
TRBJ2-3 | 11 | TRBV12-3/TRBV12-4 | ASEEGSTDTQY
TRBJ1-1 | 11 | TRBV12-3/TRBV12-4 | ASSEGGFTEAF
TRBJ1-1 | 13 | TRBV9 | ASSPGGLLNTEAF
TRBJ1-2 | 16 | TRBV14 | ARKSGGWSPASNYGYT
TRBJ2-1 | 14 | TRBV12-3/TRBV12-4 | ASSSFAGGPDNEQF
TRBJ2-1 | 9 | TRBV29-1 | SGHSYNEQF
TRBJ2-7 | 13 | TRBV21-1 | ASSRNRDREGEQY
TRBJ2-2 | 16 | TRBV4-1 | ASSFSTSGGLHTGELF
TRBJ2-4 | 15 | TRBV30 | AWNTPRWQGIENIQY
TRBJ1-5 | 11 | TRBV5-5 | ATNTSSHQPQH
TRBJ1-3 | 13 | TRBV7-9 | ASSLDRGPGNTIY
TRBJ2-7 | 11 | TRBV6-5 | ASSYGAAYEQY
TRBJ2-1 | 15 | TRBV11-3 | ASSLDRPWDSYNEQF
TRBJ2-7 | 13 | TRBV30 | AWSFASGTWDEQY
TRBJ2-7 | 12 | TRBV28 | ASSQSPGAYEQY